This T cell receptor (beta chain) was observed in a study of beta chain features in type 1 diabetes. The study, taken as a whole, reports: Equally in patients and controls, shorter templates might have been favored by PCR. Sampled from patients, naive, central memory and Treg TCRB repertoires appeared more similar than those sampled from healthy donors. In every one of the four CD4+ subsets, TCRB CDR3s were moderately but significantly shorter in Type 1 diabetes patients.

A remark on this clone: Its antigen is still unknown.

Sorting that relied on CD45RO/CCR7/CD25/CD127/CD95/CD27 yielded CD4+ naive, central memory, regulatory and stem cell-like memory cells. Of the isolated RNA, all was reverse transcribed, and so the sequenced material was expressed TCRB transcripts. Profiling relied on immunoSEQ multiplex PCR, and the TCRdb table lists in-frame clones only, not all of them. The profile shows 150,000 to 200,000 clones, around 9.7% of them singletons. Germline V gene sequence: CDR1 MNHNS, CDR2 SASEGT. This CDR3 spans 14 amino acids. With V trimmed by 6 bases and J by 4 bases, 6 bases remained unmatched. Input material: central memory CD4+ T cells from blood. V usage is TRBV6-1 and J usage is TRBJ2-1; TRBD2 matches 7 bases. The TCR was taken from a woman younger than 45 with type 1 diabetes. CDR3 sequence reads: CASRAGTTYNEQFF. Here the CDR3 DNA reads TGTGCCAGCAGAGCCGGGACTACTTACAATGAGCAGTTCTTC.